Below are 32 T cell receptor beta chains sequenced from a single sample in a study of T cells in Graves' hyperthyroidism and ophthalmopathy. The TCR beta CDR3 regions underwent amplification using RNA transcripts as the source. The HTBI set primed first-round TCR CDR3 RT-PCR. Each CDR3 protein gets one entry after TCRdb re-called the multiplex PCR reads with MiXCR. The sample shows fewer than 350,000 distinct CDR3 sequences, roughly 20% of them seen only once. Source material: blood. Receptors originate from a man aged 50 to 60 with Graves' ophthalmopathy.

This clonotype was found a few times. This sequence joins TRBV6-1 and TRBJ1-2; D gene uncertain. CDR1 and CDR2 (germline): MNHNS, SASEGT. Trimming cost V 1 base and J 4 bases, with 4 bases left between them. This CDR3 has 12 residues. CDR3 bases: TGTGCCAGCAGTGAAGATCCCTATGGCTACACCTTC. The encoded protein is CASSEDPYGYTF.

This clonotype was counted ten times or more. The J gene is TRBJ2-1, the V gene TRBV7-6, with D unclear. This CDR3 region has 17 residues. Germline loops: CDR1 SGHVS, CDR2 FNYEAQ. Trimming took 3 bases from V and 8 from J, leaving 23 bases between them. Here the CDR3 DNA reads TGTGCCAGCAGCTTGGCACCGGTGGGCCAAGCGAGCCATGAGCAGTTCTTC. It yields the protein CASSLAPVGQASHEQFF.

The chain carries TRBV5-4 and TRBJ1-1; D remains ambiguous. The germline gives CDR1 SGHNT, CDR2 YYREEE (reference sequence). V lost 0 bases and J 4 bases, leaving 10 bases between the germline ends. The CDR3 has 14 residues. The CDR3 reads CASSLDSSSTEAFF. CDR3 nucleotides: TGTGCCAGCAGCTTGGACAGTTCGAGCACTGAAGCTTTCTTT.

This sequence joins TRBV10-2 and TRBJ2-3; TRBD1 aligns across 8 bases. The CDR3 has 14 residues. Germline values: CDR1 WSHSY, CDR2 SAAADI. The junction had 8 bases not matched to a gene; V was cut back by 7 bases and J by 5 bases. The CDR3 loop is CASNLDRDVDTQYF. CDR3 coding DNA: TGCGCCAGCAATCTGGACAGGGATGTAGATACGCAGTATTTT.

The J gene is TRBJ2-2, the V gene TRBV7-8, with D perhaps matching TRBD1 or TRBD2 (5 bases each). V dropped 2 bases and J dropped 3 bases, with 13 bases sitting between them. Per germline, CDR1 SGHVS and CDR2 FQNEAQ. This CDR3 spans 16 amino acids. The CDR3 loop is CASSLRGGTYTGELFF. As DNA, the CDR3 is TGTGCCAGCAGCTTAAGGGGTGGGACCTACACCGGGGAGCTGTTTTTT.

Only a few counts were recorded for this clonotype. The chain carries TRBV5-6 and TRBJ1-1, with D possibly being TRBD1 (5 bases). This CDR3 is built from 13 residues. CDR1 and CDR2 from the germline V gene are SGHDT and YYEEEE. V was shortened by 3 bases and J by 12 bases, with 18 bases between the two germline ends. CDR3 protein: CASSSTGSSGTFF. DNA of the CDR3: TGTGCCAGCAGCTCCACAGGTTCTTCAGGAACTTTCTTT.

This clonotype has only a few counts. The rearrangement links TRBV7-9 to TRBJ2-2; 8 bases are shared with TRBD2. V lost 8 bases and J lost 3; bases outside the gene matches: 5. Looked up from germline, CDR1 is SEHNR and CDR2 is FQNEAQ (reference sequence). This CDR3 region has 14 residues. The CDR3 here is CASQAGEDTGELFF. CDR3 DNA: TGTGCCAGCCAAGCGGGAGAGGACACCGGGGAGCTGTTTTTT.

A note on this clonotype: A much larger clone is a single base away; this may be a read error. The chain employs TRBV28 and TRBJ1-5; 9 bases are shared with TRBD1. The V gene's germline CDR1 is MDHEN and CDR2 SYDVKM. The CDR3 totals 15 residues. V shed 4 bases, J shed 6 bases, and the junction held 7 bases outside the gene matches. The CDR3 DNA is TGTGCCAGCAGTTCGACAGGGGGAGGAAGTCAGCCCCAGCATTTT. Encoded protein: CASSSTGGGSQPQHF.

The gene calls are TRBV2 and TRBJ2-7, with 7 bases lining up with TRBD1. Trimming cost V 5 bases and J 6 bases; bases outside gene matches: 4. This CDR3 contains 12 residues. CDR1 and CDR2 from the germline V gene are SNHLY and FYNNEI. In nucleotides, the CDR3 is TGTGCCAGCAGTAACAGGGGCGGCGAGCAGTACTTC. It is translated as CASSNRGGEQYF.

In this sample, this clonotype turned up many times. The gene calls are TRBV11-2 and TRBJ2-1; the D is unclear. The V and J ends lost 1 base and 4 bases respectively, with 5 bases between them. There are 13 residues in the CDR3. The germline CDR1 and CDR2 sequences are SGHAT and FQNNGV. The CDR3 DNA reads TGTGCCAGCAGCTTAGCTCTTTACAATGAGCAGTTCTTC. Translating gives CASSLALYNEQFF.

This clonotype was seen many times. The chain has TRBV12-3 or TRBV12-4 and TRBJ2-5, with 9 bases fitting TRBD1. CDR3 length equals 15 residues. With 6 bases clipped from V and 5 bases from J, the junction kept 10 bases outside the gene matches. The CDR3, as DNA: TGTGCCAGCAGGGCACCGGGACAGGGACGGGAGACCCAGTACTTC. This encodes CASRAPGQGRETQYF.

This clonotype was picked up many times. The CDR3 here is CASRVGPYQETQYF. CDR3 nucleotides: TGTGCCAGCAGGGTAGGCCCGTACCAAGAGACCCAGTACTTC. The rearrangement uses TRBV28 and TRBJ2-5; D not resolved. This CDR3 has 14 amino acids. Germline V gene data show CDR1 as MDHEN and CDR2 as SYDVKM. Trimming left V 6 bases short and J 0 bases short, with 11 bases between.

The genes are TRBV19 and TRBJ1-1, with a possible D match to TRBD1 (5 bases). This CDR3 spans 13 amino acids. Germline lookup yields CDR1 LNHDA and CDR2 SQIVND (reference sequence). Trimming removed 10 bases at V and 1 base at J, with 13 bases between. This CDR3 is CATIPGGNTEAFF. In nucleotides, the CDR3 is TGTGCCACTATCCCTGGGGGGAACACTGAAGCTTTCTTT. The entire variable domain, with the rest obtained from reference TRBV19 and TRBJ1-1, is as follows: DGGITQSPKYLFRKEGQNVTLSCEQNLNHDAMYWYRQDPGQGLRLIYYSQIVNDFQKGDIAEGYSVSREKKESFPLTVTSAQKNPTAFYLCATIPGGNTEAFFGQGTRLTVV.

This clonotype has ten or more counts. This sequence joins TRBV2 and TRBJ1-1, with D uncertain. The V gene's germline CDR1 is SNHLY and CDR2 FYNNEI. This CDR3 is 12 amino acids long. Trimming shortened V by 5 bases and J by 4 bases, and 8 bases separated the two germline ends. The CDR3 sequence: CASSWTATEAFF. As DNA, the CDR3 is TGTGCCAGCAGTTGGACGGCCACTGAAGCTTTCTTT.

In this sample, this clonotype turned up a few times. The CDR3 spells CASMDRLGQPQHF. The CDR3 nucleotides are TGTGCCAGTATGGACAGATTGGGTCAGCCCCAGCATTTT. The rearrangement uses TRBV19 and TRBJ1-5; a weak D match, TRBD1 (6 bases). V shed 7 bases and J shed 6 bases, with 13 bases lying between them. Germline CDR1 is LNHDA and CDR2 is SQIVND (reference sequence). CDR3 length: 13 amino acids.

This clonotype was seen many times. The rearrangement joins TRBV28 to TRBJ1-1; unclear D gene. The V gene lost 2 bases and the J gene lost 7 bases, with 14 bases spanning the gap. The CDR3 runs 14 residues. Germline CDR1 is MDHEN and CDR2 is SYDVKM. The CDR3 loop reads CASSLHPRTNEAFF. CDR3 bases: TGTGCCAGCAGTTTACACCCCCGGACGAATGAAGCTTTCTTT.

The V and J genes are TRBV5-1 and TRBJ1-1, with 11 bases identical to TRBD1. CDR1 is SGHRS, CDR2 YFSETQ, per germline. The CDR3 is 14 amino acids. V was clipped by 4 bases and J by 4 bases; unmatched bases: 3. CDR3 DNA: TGCGCCAGCAGCGCCGGGACAGGGGGCACTGAAGCTTTCTTT. This sequence encodes CASSAGTGGTEAFF.

This clonotype appeared many times. The chain carries TRBV7-3 and TRBJ2-3; 10 nucleotides match TRBD1. The germline gives CDR1 SGHTA, CDR2 FQGTGA. The CDR3 loop spans 15 amino acids. V gave up 2 bases and J gave up 4 bases; unmatched junction bases: 3. CDR3 bases: TGTGCCAGCAGCTTAGGGGGGACAGGGGCAGATACGCAGTATTTT. Translating it yields CASSLGGTGADTQYF.

For this clonotype: The DNA is omitted, as the CDR3 cannot be located on it reliably, and the CDR3 follows TCRdb's listing. The rearrangement uses TRBV7-8 and TRBJ1-3; TRBD1 is the table's D call, not checked against the DNA. Per germline, CDR1 SGHVS and CDR2 FQNEAQ. The CDR3 numbers 22 amino acids, ends counted. CDR3 sequence reads: CASSPRTAGPYEQYFGPDTIYF.

The chain joins TRBV5-1 to TRBJ2-1; D is perhaps TRBD1 (6 bases). The V and J ends lost 4 bases and 5 bases respectively, with 13 bases between them. Germline assignment: CDR1 SGHRS and CDR2 YFSETQ. The length of the CDR3 is 14 residues. DNA for the CDR3: TGCGCCAGCAGCCCCACCACAGGGAACAATGAGCAGTTCTTC. Translated, it gives CASSPTTGNNEQFF.

The V gene is TRBV7-3, the J gene TRBJ2-7; 8 bases line up with TRBD2. V shed 5 bases, J shed 0 bases, and the junction held 6 bases outside the gene matches. The CDR3 runs to 15 residues. Germline CDR1 and CDR2: SGHTA and FQGTGA. Here the CDR3 reads CASSPHSGISYEQYF. CDR3 sequence (DNA): TGTGCCAGCAGCCCCCATAGCGGGATCTCCTACGAGCAGTACTTC. Looking up the rest from reference TRBV7-3 and TRBJ2-7 gives the full variable domain: GAGVSQTPSNKVTEKGKYVELRCDPISGHTALYWYRQSLGQGPEFLIYFQGTGAADDSGLPNDRFFAVRPEGSVSTLKIQRTERGDSAVYLCASSPHSGISYEQYFGPGTRLTVT.

This clonotype showed up many times. The chain is built from TRBV11-1 and TRBJ2-3; no reliable D call. The CDR3 length is 15 residues. With 5 bases removed from V and 7 bases from J, the gap between germline ends came to 19 bases. Germline V gene sequence: CDR1 SGHAT, CDR2 FQDESV (reference sequence). This chain's CDR3 is CASSQNRQDHYTQYF. The DNA for the CDR3 is TGTGCCAGCAGCCAGAATCGGCAGGACCACTATACGCAGTATTTT. The full variable domain, in which reference TRBV11-1 and TRBJ2-3 provide the parts outside the CDR3, is EAEVAQSPRYKITEKSQAVAFWCDPISGHATLYWYRQILGQGPELLVQFQDESVVDDSQLPKDRFSAERLKGVDSTLKIQPAELGDSAMYLCASSQNRQDHYTQYFGPGTRLTVL.

The rearrangement links TRBV5-1 to TRBJ2-7, with a weak D call TRBD1 (6 bases). The CDR3 runs to 16 residues. Trimming removed 0 bases at V and 0 bases at J, with 13 bases between. Germline V gene data show CDR1 as SGHRS and CDR2 as YFSETQ. The CDR3 loop reads CASSLGGDRSSYEQYF. CDR3 DNA sequence: TGCGCCAGCAGCTTGGGGGGCGACAGGAGCTCCTACGAGCAGTACTTC.

This clonotype was recorded once. Compared with germline, one end of the junction differs, possibly owing to a read error. This sequence joins TRBV18 and TRBJ1-6; TRBD1 aligns across 7 bases. This CDR3 contains 15 residues. Germline lookup yields CDR1 KGHSH and CDR2 LQKENI. This CDR3 is CASPPSKGAHSPLHF. In DNA form, the CDR3 reads TGTGCCAGCCCACCGTCGAAGGGGGCACATTCACCCCTCCACTTT.

The CDR3 here is CASSRGLAGLTDTQYF. DNA of the CDR3: TGTGCCAGCAGCCGTGGACTAGCGGGCCTCACAGATACGCAGTATTTT. The chain combines TRBV6-1 with TRBJ2-3; 11 nucleotides agree with TRBD2. With V trimmed by 6 bases and J by 2 bases, 7 bases remained unmatched. CDR3 length: 16 amino acids. Germline-derived CDR1 and CDR2 are MNHNS and SASEGT.

The DNA of the CDR3 is TGCAGTGCTACCCCGGACAGTTTGGGCGGCGAGACCCAGTACTTC. Its protein is CSATPDSLGGETQYF. The chain employs TRBV20-1 and TRBJ2-5; D perhaps matches TRBD1 (6 bases). V was shortened by 4 bases and J by 5 bases, with 20 bases between the two germline ends. Looked up from germline, CDR1 is DFQATT and CDR2 is SNEGSKA (reference sequence). The CDR3 runs 15 residues.

This clonotype was recorded a few times. V is TRBV29-1 and J is TRBJ2-1; no definite D call. The germline V gene has CDR1 SQVTM and CDR2 ANQGSEA. The CDR3 length is 14 residues. V was clipped by 1 base and J by 10 bases, with 17 bases between them. The CDR3 nucleotides are TGCAGCGTTGAAGCGGGTGGGGTTATTCAGGAGCAGTTCTTC. Its protein is CSVEAGGVIQEQFF.

This clonotype showed up many times. The CDR3 bases are TGTGCCAGCAGCTTAGGACCGGGAGCGGGGGCAGATACGCAGTATTTT. This translates into CASSLGPGAGADTQYF. V is TRBV7-2 and J is TRBJ2-3; the match to TRBD2 covers 8 bases. The junction had 7 bases not matched to a gene; V was cut back by 1 base and J by 4 bases. This CDR3 has 16 amino acids. CDR1 and CDR2 (germline): SGHTA, FQGNSA.

This clonotype was found many times. V usage is TRBV6-2 or TRBV6-3 and J usage is TRBJ1-1; D is undetermined. V dropped 6 bases and J dropped 1 base, with 9 bases sitting between them. The CDR3 sequence is 13 residues long. CDR1 MNHEY and CDR2 SVGEGT come from the germline V gene. Here the CDR3 DNA reads TGTGCCAGCAGCCCGATTCGGAACACTGAAGCTTTCTTT. Amino acids: CASSPIRNTEAFF.

As DNA, the CDR3 is TGTGCCACCAGCAGAGATAGAGCGGGAGAGACCCAGTACTTC. Its translation: CATSRDRAGETQYF. This sequence joins TRBV15 and TRBJ2-5; D might be TRBD2 (6 bases). Germline V gene sequence: CDR1 LNHNV, CDR2 YYDKDF (reference sequence). The CDR3 runs 14 residues. V lost 0 bases to trimming and J lost 4 bases, with 9 bases between them.

This clonotype came up a few times. The rearrangement uses TRBV4-2 and TRBJ2-7, with 7 bases matching TRBD1. Per germline, CDR1 LGHNA and CDR2 YNFKEQ. The J segment lost 4 bases and the V segment lost 4 bases, leaving 10 bases of the junction unmatched. The CDR3 extends over 15 amino acids. The CDR3 spells CASSLDRVNAYEQYF. The CDR3 nucleotides are TGTGCCAGCAGCCTTGACAGGGTAAATGCATACGAGCAGTACTTC.

This clonotype turned up a few times. The chain joins TRBV9 to TRBJ2-5, with a weak D call TRBD2 (6 bases). Per the germline V gene, CDR1 is SGDLS and CDR2 is YYNGEE. CDR3 length: 15 amino acids. V shed 0 bases and J shed 5 bases, with 14 bases lying between them. CDR3 region: CASSVGGLGKETQYF. The CDR3 bases are TGTGCCAGCAGCGTAGGGGGACTGGGGAAGGAGACCCAGTACTTC.